This T cell receptor beta chain was recovered during a study of T cell responses to AZD1222 COVID-19 vaccine. Overall study findings and caveats: Sampling captured repertoires only after the peak T cell response.

Losses at the gene ends were 6 bases for V and 8 bases for J; bases not matched to a gene: 7. CDR3 length: 13 residues. Germline CDR1 is LNHDA and CDR2 is SQIVND (reference sequence). This clone was found once. The antigen is unknown. Profiled with immunoSEQ multiplex PCR; TCRdb holds only in-frame clones, not every one. The sample lists about 100,000 clones; 80% to 90% were seen once. The sequencing here drew on peripheral blood, taken on day 0 of AZD1222 vaccination. This chain uses TRBV19 with TRBJ2-1; 7 positions match TRBD1. The receptor comes from an adult in good health. CDR3 residues: CASSPDRVDEQFF. In DNA, the CDR3 is TGTGCCAGTAGCCCCGACAGGGTTGATGAGCAGTTCTTC.